A single sample gave rise to the 25 T cell receptor beta chains below, sequenced in a study of T cell repertoires in cytomegalovirus infection. TCRdb analysed the reads with MiXCR anew, one entry per CDR3 protein. The table has about a million distinct CDR3 sequences, roughly a third seen once. These TCRs are of unknown antigen specificity. The material sequenced was cultured CD8+ T cells from PBMCs, taken from culture after CMV antigen stimulation. These TCRs come from a human donor in good health (CMV status not recorded). Some clones in this sample may be carry-over from other donors' samples.

This clonotype was seen many times. CDR3 residues: CAIDGYGYTF. The CDR3 DNA sequence: TGTGCCATCGACGGGTATGGCTACACCTTC. J is TRBJ1-2 and V is TRBV7-9; D is uncertain. Germline assignment: CDR1 SEHNR and CDR2 FQNEAQ (reference sequence). The CDR3 covers 10 residues. The V and J ends lost 10 bases and 5 bases respectively, with 8 bases between them.

This chain connects TRBV4-1 to TRBJ1-5; D is unresolved. The CDR3 is made up of 17 amino acids. In germline, CDR1 is MGHRA, CDR2 YSYEKL. The V end lost 4 bases, the J end lost 0 bases, and 16 bases lay between the germline ends. The DNA of the CDR3 is TGCGCCAGCAGCCCAACCCGGGCTCATCCTAGCAATCAGCCCCAGCATTTT. This codes for CASSPTRAHPSNQPQHF.

This clonotype was detected only a few times. The rearrangement uses TRBV28 and TRBJ1-2; 8 bases match TRBD1. J lost 3 bases, V lost 3 bases, and 9 bases had no gene match. This CDR3 has 16 amino acids. Germline assignment: CDR1 MDHEN and CDR2 SYDVKM. DNA for the CDR3: TGTGCCAGCAGTTTGCGCCCGGGACAGGATTACTATGGCTACACCTTC. Its protein is CASSLRPGQDYYGYTF.

V and J are TRBV19 and TRBJ2-1; TRBD2 matches 9 bases. The CDR3 runs 21 residues. The germline V gene encodes CDR1 LNHDA and CDR2 SQIVND (reference sequence). J gave up 0 bases and V 2 bases, and 17 bases lay outside the gene matches. The CDR3 region is CASSILPSRRGGRTSYNEQFF. CDR3 coding DNA: TGTGCCAGTAGTATACTTCCGTCGCGGCGGGGGGGCCGTACCTCCTACAATGAGCAGTTCTTC.

This clonotype was seen a handful of times. This rearrangement joins TRBV6-1 to TRBJ1-1; TRBD1 is a possible D gene (5 bases). CDR1 is MNHNS, CDR2 SASEGT, per germline. CDR3 length: 13 residues. V dropped 4 bases and J dropped 4 bases, with 10 bases sitting between them. CDR3 loop: CASSVGVRTEAFF. In DNA form, the CDR3 reads TGTGCCAGCAGTGTAGGGGTCCGCACTGAAGCTTTCTTT.

This clonotype was detected only a few times. CDR3 in amino acids: CASSSPPPEDTQYF. CDR3 sequence (DNA): TGTGCCAGCAGCTCCCCCCCTCCCGAGGATACGCAGTATTTT. The rearrangement links TRBV7-6 to TRBJ2-3; no clear D gene. V lost 4 bases, J lost 6 bases, and 14 bases lay in between. This CDR3 is built from 14 residues. Germline V gene data show CDR1 as SGHVS and CDR2 as FNYEAQ. Together with reference TRBV7-6 and TRBJ2-3, the CDR3 gives the full variable domain: GAGVSQSPRYKVTKRGQDVALRCDPISGHVSLYWYRQALGQGPEFLTYFNYEAQQDKSGLPNDRFSAERPEGSISTLTIQRTEQRDSAMYRCASSSPPPEDTQYFGPGTRLTVL.

CDR3 bases: TGTGCCAGCAGTGAAGAAGTCAGTCCCTACAATGAGCAGTTCTTC. Its protein is CASSEEVSPYNEQFF. The chain carries TRBV6-1 and TRBJ2-1; no definite D call. Per the germline V gene, CDR1 is MNHNS and CDR2 is SASEGT. This CDR3 is built from 15 residues. The V end was cut by 1 base, the J end by 2 bases, with 9 bases between.

The chain employs TRBV4-1 and TRBJ2-2; 9 bases agree with TRBD2. Germline loops: CDR1 MGHRA, CDR2 YSYEKL. CDR3 size: 17 residues. J gave up 4 bases and V 0 bases, and 6 bases lay outside the gene matches. Here the CDR3 DNA reads TGCGCCAGCAGCCAAGAGGGTGGACTAGCGTCCACCGGGGAGCTGTTTTTT. The encoded protein is CASSQEGGLASTGELFF.

The V gene is TRBV9, the J gene TRBJ1-2; TRBD1 matches at 8 bases. The CDR3 is 11 residues long. V lost 5 bases, J lost 10 bases, and 4 bases stayed unmatched. CDR1 SGDLS and CDR2 YYNGEE come from the germline V gene. The CDR3 spells CASSRDRIYTF. CDR3 nucleotides: TGTGCCAGCAGTCGGGACAGGATCTACACCTTC.

This clonotype has more than one count but fewer than ten. The rearrangement joins TRBV6-2 or TRBV6-3 to TRBJ2-7, with D unclear. Trimming cost V 0 bases and J 6 bases, with 9 bases left between them. Germline CDR1 reads MNHEY; CDR2 reads SVGEGT. The CDR3 totals 13 residues. The CDR3 region is CASSYSGRIEQYF. DNA for the CDR3: TGTGCCAGCAGTTACTCGGGCAGAATCGAGCAGTACTTC.

Many counts were recorded for this clonotype. V is TRBV12-3 or TRBV12-4 and J is TRBJ2-3; possibly TRBD1 for D (6 bases). There are 14 residues in the CDR3. V shed 8 bases and J shed 6 bases, with 18 bases lying between them. CDR3 amino acids: CASEGDTVVDTQYF. CDR3 sequence (DNA): TGTGCCAGCGAGGGGGACACGGTGGTGGATACGCAGTATTTT.

The gene calls are TRBV29-1 and TRBJ2-1, with D perhaps matching TRBD1 (6 bases). Germline V CDR1 and CDR2: SQVTM, ANQGSEA. The CDR3 spans 15 residues. Trimming took off 6 bases at V and 6 bases at J, with 21 bases between the two ends. CDR3 sequence: CSVSPGTGQVNEQFF. CDR3 sequence (DNA): TGCAGCGTATCACCAGGAACAGGGCAGGTCAATGAGCAGTTCTTC.

Comment on this clonotype: One junction end does not reproduce the germline sequence, and a read error may be involved. The chain uses TRBV6-2 or TRBV6-3 and TRBJ2-3; D is possibly TRBD2 (6 bases). Germline V gene lookup returns CDR1 MNHEY and CDR2 SVGEGT. The CDR3 runs 18 residues. The CDR3 DNA sequence: TGTGCCAGCAGTTCCCCTGGCCCGGAGGGCTGGAGCACAGATGCGCAGTATTTT. Encoded protein: CASSSPGPEGWSTDAQYF.

This chain connects TRBV7-2 to TRBJ1-4; 9 nucleotides line up with TRBD1. CDR1 and CDR2 (germline): SGHTA, FQGNSA. The CDR3 totals 15 residues. Losses at the gene ends were 6 bases for V and 5 bases for J; bases not matched to a gene: 7. CDR3 protein: CASRSGTGKNEKLFF. The CDR3 nucleotides read TGTGCCAGCAGATCTGGGACAGGGAAAAATGAAAAACTGTTTTTT. Looking up the rest from reference TRBV7-2 and TRBJ1-4 gives the full variable domain: GAGVSQSPSNKVTEKGKDVELRCDPISGHTALYWYRQSLGQGLEFLIYFQGNSAPDKSGLPSDRFSAERTGGSVSTLTIQRTQQEDSAVYLCASRSGTGKNEKLFFGSGTQLSVL.

The chain combines TRBV7-8 with TRBJ1-6; D is ambiguous. The CDR3 has 15 amino acids. The V end lost 6 bases, the J end lost 0 bases, and 9 bases lay between the germline ends. Germline V gene data show CDR1 as SGHVS and CDR2 as FQNEAQ. The chain's CDR3 is CASRGGGSYNSPLHF. CDR3 in DNA: TGTGCCAGCAGGGGCGGTGGCTCCTATAATTCACCCCTCCACTTT.

The chain combines TRBV12-5 with TRBJ2-1, with 10 bases matching TRBD2. Unmatched junction bases numbered 9, after V lost 4 bases and J lost 3 bases. CDR3 length: 17 residues. The germline gives CDR1 LGHNT, CDR2 FRNRAP. CDR3 in amino acids: CASGWTLAGAYYNEQFF. The CDR3 DNA reads as TGTGCTAGTGGTTGGACGCTAGCGGGGGCCTACTACAATGAGCAGTTCTTC.

The rearrangement joins TRBV6-2 or TRBV6-3 to TRBJ2-7, with TRBD2 as a possible D gene (6 bases). Germline values: CDR1 MNHEY, CDR2 SVGEGT. The CDR3 contains 16 residues. Between the trimmed V and J ends, which lost 11 bases and 3 bases, there was a span of 26 bases. The CDR3 sequence: CAGTANPSGTGYEQYV. CDR3 DNA: TGTGCCGGCACCGCAAATCCATCCGGGACTGGCTACGAGCAGTACGTC.

This clonotype appeared a few times. The chain couples TRBV12-3 or TRBV12-4 to TRBJ1-1; 7 nucleotides agree with TRBD1. V dropped 5 bases and J dropped 0; count of bases not matched to a gene: 3. CDR3 size: 14 residues. This chain's CDR3 is CASSGTDLNTEAFF. Written as DNA, the CDR3 is TGTGCCAGCAGTGGGACAGACTTGAACACTGAAGCTTTCTTT.

The table lists this clonotype with a few counts. The chain carries TRBV19 and TRBJ1-5; weak D call: TRBD1 (6 bases). Between the trimmed V and J ends, which lost 6 bases and 4 bases, there was a span of 16 bases. The CDR3 totals 15 residues. Germline lookup yields CDR1 LNHDA and CDR2 SQIVND (reference sequence). CDR3 DNA: TGTGCCAGTAGGATCAGGGGCAGGGTAAATCAGCCCCAGCATTTT. Amino acids: CASRIRGRVNQPQHF.

This clonotype was observed a few times. The V and J genes are TRBV4-1 and TRBJ2-1; 7 positions agree with TRBD2. V shed 8 bases and J 2 bases; nucleotides not matched to a gene: 9. The germline V gene has CDR1 MGHRA and CDR2 YSYEKL. This CDR3 is 15 amino acids long. The CDR3 DNA follows: TGCGCCAGCGGGGGGGGAGGGACGACCTACAATGAGCAGTTCTTC. It codes for CASGGGGTTYNEQFF.

This clonotype was picked up a small number of times. The chain uses TRBV20-1 and TRBJ2-7; D is perhaps TRBD2 (6 bases). The CDR3 sequence is 16 residues long. From germline, CDR1 is DFQATT and CDR2 SNEGSKA (reference sequence). The ends were cut back, 3 bases at V and 1 base at J, with 19 bases in the middle. CDR3 in amino acids: CSARGPGTHKSYEQYF. CDR3 nucleotide sequence: TGCAGTGCTAGGGGCCCCGGGACTCACAAGTCCTACGAGCAGTACTTC.

This clonotype was picked up one time. This sequence joins TRBV18 and TRBJ2-1, with TRBD2 identical over 7 bases. The CDR3 length is 16 residues. With 5 bases clipped from V and 5 bases from J, the junction kept 12 bases outside the gene matches. The germline V gene has CDR1 KGHSH and CDR2 LQKENI. The CDR3 spells CASSVISGDLNNEQFF. The CDR3 DNA sequence: TGTGCCAGCTCAGTCATAAGCGGGGACCTCAACAATGAGCAGTTCTTC.

This clonotype was recorded a few times. This chain connects TRBV7-4 to TRBJ2-7; 14 positions agree with TRBD2. The V gene end was trimmed by 5 bases and the J gene end by 0 bases; junction bases not matched to a gene: 6. Germline CDR1 and CDR2: SGHVT and SQSDAQ. The CDR3 runs to 17 residues. This CDR3 is CASSPRTSGGSSYEQYF. CDR3 nucleotides: TGTGCCAGCAGCCCTCGGACTAGCGGGGGGTCCTCCTACGAGCAGTACTTC.

This clonotype appeared many times. CDR3: CASTQNRDGAEQFF. The CDR3 DNA is TGTGCCAGCACCCAGAACAGGGATGGTGCTGAGCAGTTCTTC. This chain connects TRBV28 to TRBJ2-1; D is possibly TRBD1 (6 bases). Trimming removed 7 bases from V and 9 bases from J, with 19 bases in between. This CDR3 contains 14 residues. Germline-derived CDR1 and CDR2 are MDHEN and SYDVKM.

The chain is built from TRBV7-8 and TRBJ2-3; a possible D gene is TRBD2 (5 bases). Germline loops: CDR1 SGHVS, CDR2 FQNEAQ. V lost 5 bases to trimming and J lost 2 bases, with 14 bases between them. The CDR3 has 15 amino acids. This CDR3 reads CASSPASGSTDTQYF. The CDR3 DNA reads TGTGCCAGCAGCCCTGCATCGGGGTCCACAGATACGCAGTATTTT.